These 30 T cell receptor beta chains came from one sample sequenced in a study of blood T cell repertoires in COVID-19. TCRdb's table, derived via immunoSEQ multiplex PCR, lists solely in-frame clones and lacks some. The sample holds tens of thousands of clones, 75% to 90% seen once. Sequencing was carried out using peripheral blood. The receptors were gathered from a woman of 80 years or more with acute or convalescent COVID-19.

The V gene is TRBV3-1 (or the pseudogene TRBV3-2), the J gene TRBJ2-2, with 10 bases matching TRBD1. Per germline, CDR1 LGHDT and CDR2 YNNKEL (reference sequence). This CDR3 contains 16 residues. J was trimmed by 5 bases and V by 7 bases; bases with no gene match: 10. CDR3 sequence (DNA): TGTGCCAGCACCGACGAAGGACAGGGGGGGACCGGGGAGCTGTTTTTT. Its translation is CASTDEGQGGTGELFF.

The rearrangement joins TRBV3-1 (or the pseudogene TRBV3-2) to TRBJ2-2; D unresolved. The length of the CDR3 is 16 residues. V gave up 4 bases and J gave up 4 bases, with 16 bases separating them. Germline V gene sequence: CDR1 LGHDT, CDR2 YNNKEL (reference sequence). The CDR3 here is CASSPRSSASTGELFF. The CDR3 DNA is TGTGCCAGCAGCCCTCGTTCCAGCGCAAGCACCGGGGAGCTGTTTTTT.

V usage is TRBV7-8 and J usage is TRBJ2-5, with 10 bases fitting TRBD1. The V gene's germline CDR1 is SGHVS and CDR2 FQNEAQ. Losses at the gene ends were 5 bases for V and 5 bases for J; bases not matched to a gene: 8. This CDR3 region has 15 residues. In DNA form, the CDR3 reads TGTGCCAGCAGCCCTGGACAGGGGGTTGGGGAGACCCAGTACTTC. Translated: CASSPGQGVGETQYF.

This clone was recorded once. The J gene is TRBJ2-2, the V gene TRBV5-6, with D maybe TRBD1 (6 bases). Deletions cut 0 bases from V and 5 bases from J, with 11 bases between. In germline, CDR1 is SGHDT, CDR2 YYEEEE. The CDR3 is made up of 15 amino acids. CDR3 nucleotide sequence: TGTGCCAGCAGCTTGGTCCAAAGGGGGACCGGGGAGCTGTTTTTT. It specifies CASSLVQRGTGELFF.

The chain has TRBV13 and TRBJ1-5; D perhaps matches TRBD1 (6 bases). Trimming pared 1 base from V and 5 bases from J, leaving 6 bases between. The CDR3 spans 13 residues. Germline V gene sequence: CDR1 PRHDT, CDR2 FYEKMQ (reference sequence). CDR3 sequence: CASSLDRDQPQHF. The CDR3 DNA sequence: TGTGCCAGCAGCTTAGACAGGGATCAGCCCCAGCATTTT. Variable domain in full (rest from reference TRBV13 and TRBJ1-5): AAGVIQSPRHLIKEKRETATLKCYPIPRHDTVYWYQQGPGQDPQFLISFYEKMQSDKGSIPDRFSAQQFSDYHSELNMSSLELGDSALYFCASSLDRDQPQHFGDGTRLSIL.

V is TRBV5-1 and J is TRBJ2-3, with D perhaps TRBD1 (6 bases). Germline V CDR1 and CDR2: SGHRS, YFSETQ. This CDR3 is built from 13 residues. V dropped 4 bases and J dropped 5 bases, with 11 bases sitting between them. CDR3 DNA sequence: TGCGCCAGCAGCAATTGGGGGCGAGATACGCAGTATTTT. Translated: CASSNWGRDTQYF. The full variable domain, completed using reference TRBV5-1 and TRBJ2-3, is KAGVTQTPRYLIKTRGQQVTLSCSPISGHRSVSWYQQTPGQGLQFLFEYFSETQRNKGNFPGRFSGRQFSNSRSEMNVSTLELGDSALYLCASSNWGRDTQYFGPGTRLTVL.

The gene calls are TRBV6-2 or TRBV6-3 and TRBJ1-5, with TRBD1 as a possible D gene (6 bases). CDR3 length: 14 amino acids. Trimming removed 2 bases from V and 6 bases from J, with 11 bases in between. From germline, CDR1 is MNHEY and CDR2 SVGEGT. CDR3 loop: CASSYRGLGQPQHF. The CDR3 DNA is TGTGCCAGCAGTTACAGGGGGTTGGGTCAGCCCCAGCATTTT.

The V call is TRBV5-5, the J call TRBJ2-1; the D is unclear. This CDR3 comprises 12 residues. Germline V gene sequence: CDR1 SGHKS, CDR2 YYEKEE (reference sequence). Trimming removed 2 bases from V and 8 bases from J, with 8 bases in between. The CDR3 region has the DNA TGTGCCAGCAGCTTCACGACTGATGAGCAGTTCTTC. Its translation: CASSFTTDEQFF.

The chain is built from TRBV2 and TRBJ2-3, with 9 positions matching TRBD1. From germline, CDR1 is SNHLY and CDR2 FYNNEI. The CDR3 spans 15 residues. Trimming took 6 bases from V and 4 from J; bases not matched to a gene: 8. The CDR3 loop is CASSVGQGGPDTQYF. The CDR3 nucleotides read TGTGCCAGCAGCGTGGGACAGGGAGGACCAGATACGCAGTATTTT.

The chain carries TRBV5-8 and TRBJ2-5, with 12 bases aligning to TRBD2. Germline trimming cut 0 bases from V and 5 bases from J; bases unmatched to any gene: 8. CDR3 length: 17 residues. Germline loops: CDR1 SGHTS, CDR2 YDEGEE. Written as DNA, the CDR3 is TGTGCCAGCAGCTTGGGACTAGCGGGGGAGGCGTTCGAGACCCAGTACTTC. Its protein product is CASSLGLAGEAFETQYF.

The chain links TRBV25-1 to TRBJ2-5, with 9 bases that match TRBD2. Germline loops: CDR1 MGHDK, CDR2 SYGVNS. V was pared by 3 bases and J by 5 bases, with 7 bases of the junction left unmatched. The length of the CDR3 is 15 residues. The CDR3 loop reads CASSEAGGPRETQYF. DNA of the CDR3: TGTGCCAGCAGTGAGGCGGGAGGGCCGCGGGAGACCCAGTACTTC.

This clone was found a few times. The V call is TRBV25-1, the J call TRBJ2-3; D is uncertain. Germline V lookup: CDR1 MGHDK, CDR2 SYGVNS. This CDR3 has 16 residues. Trimming stripped 0 bases from V and 0 bases from J, with 10 bases between. This chain's CDR3 is CASSEYLVSSTDTQYF. The DNA for the CDR3 is TGTGCCAGCAGTGAATATTTAGTATCCAGCACAGATACGCAGTATTTT. Combining the CDR3 with reference TRBV25-1 and TRBJ2-3 gives the whole variable domain EADIYQTPRYLVIGTGKKITLECSQTMGHDKMYWYQQDPGMELHLIHYSYGVNSTEKGDLSSESTVSRIRTEHFPLTLESARPSHTSQYLCASSEYLVSSTDTQYFGPGTRLTVL.

V and J are TRBV4-1 and TRBJ2-3; D may be TRBD1 (7 bases). The CDR3 is 15 amino acids. Looked up from germline, CDR1 is MGHRA and CDR2 is YSYEKL. Trimming stripped 0 bases from V and 10 bases from J, with 17 bases between. The CDR3 region has the DNA TGCGCCAGCAGCCAAGATGCAGGGGGGAATAGAGCGCAGTATTTT. Translating gives CASSQDAGGNRAQYF.

The V gene is TRBV19, the J gene TRBJ1-4; 9 bases align to TRBD1. With 5 bases clipped from V and 7 bases from J, the junction kept 8 bases outside the gene matches. The CDR3 is 15 amino acids. Germline loops: CDR1 LNHDA, CDR2 SQIVND (reference sequence). CDR3 in amino acids: CASSPNRGRGEKLFF. The DNA of the CDR3 is TGTGCCAGTAGTCCTAACAGGGGGCGGGGTGAAAAACTGTTTTTT.

This rearrangement joins TRBV10-3 to TRBJ2-1; 8 bases align to TRBD1. The CDR3 has 13 amino acids. The V gene end was trimmed by 6 bases and the J gene end by 4 bases; junction bases not matched to a gene: 2. The germline CDR1 and CDR2 sequences are ENHRY and SYGVKD. The CDR3 coding sequence is TGTGCCATCAGAGACAGGGGATACAATGAGCAGTTCTTC. The encoded protein is CAIRDRGYNEQFF.

In its sample, this clone was seen many times. The rearrangement uses TRBV27 and TRBJ1-1; 10 bases fit TRBD1. Germline values: CDR1 MNHEY, CDR2 SMNVEV (reference sequence). The CDR3 is 14 amino acids. V trimming: 5 bases; J trimming: 9 bases; junction bases outside the gene matches: 9. The DNA for the CDR3 is TGTGCCAGCAGTATGACAGGGGGCGTCCTTAAAGCTTTCTTT. Translation: CASSMTGGVLKAFF.

The chain is built from TRBV19 and TRBJ2-7, with TRBD2 as a possible D gene (6 bases). The CDR3 is 15 amino acids. Trimming took 5 bases from V and 3 from J, leaving 17 bases between them. Germline-derived CDR1 and CDR2 are LNHDA and SQIVND (reference sequence). Written as DNA, the CDR3 is TGTGCCAGTAGTCCCTCGGAGGGGCCCTACTACGAGCAGTACTTC. Its protein is CASSPSEGPYYEQYF.

This chain joins TRBV2 and TRBJ1-1, with D possibly matching TRBD1 (6 bases). Germline CDR1 is SNHLY and CDR2 is FYNNEI. This CDR3 contains 14 residues. Trimming pared 6 bases from V and 0 bases from J, leaving 11 bases between. CDR3 residues: CASRRTDLNTEAFF. The DNA of the CDR3 is TGTGCCAGCAGGCGGACAGACCTGAACACTGAAGCTTTCTTT. The whole variable domain, remainder taken from reference TRBV2 and TRBJ1-1, is EPEVTQTPSHQVTQMGQEVILRCVPISNHLYFYWYRQILGQKVEFLVSFYNNEISEKSEIFDDQFSVERPDGSNFTLKIRSTKLEDSAMYFCASRRTDLNTEAFFGQGTRLTVV.

This chain connects TRBV9 to TRBJ2-2; TRBD2 matches at 8 bases. CDR1 and CDR2 (germline): SGDLS, YYNGEE. Trimming took 4 bases from V and 6 from J; bases not matched to a gene: 11. The CDR3 sequence is 16 residues long. The DNA of the CDR3 is TGTGCCAGCAGCCCCATACGGGAGGGAGGTTCCGGGGAGCTGTTTTTT. It specifies CASSPIREGGSGELFF.

This chain uses TRBV7-2 with TRBJ2-2; 7 positions match TRBD1. There are 16 residues in the CDR3. Germline V gives CDR1 SGHTA, CDR2 FQGNSA. Losses at the gene ends were 3 bases for V and 0 bases for J; bases not matched to a gene: 4. This CDR3 is CASSFRQGANTGELFF. DNA for the CDR3: TGTGCCAGCAGCTTCCGACAGGGAGCGAACACCGGGGAGCTGTTTTTT.

The chain recombines TRBV19 with TRBJ1-6, with D perhaps TRBD1 (5 bases). The germline V gene encodes CDR1 LNHDA and CDR2 SQIVND (reference sequence). V was pared by 7 bases and J by 7 bases, with 17 bases between. There are 15 residues in the CDR3. The CDR3 DNA follows: TGTGCCAGTACCCCTTCGGGACTCCGGAATTCACCCCTCCACTTT. It codes for CASTPSGLRNSPLHF.

The genes are TRBV5-1 and TRBJ2-3, with a tentative D call TRBD2 (6 bases). Germline values: CDR1 SGHRS, CDR2 YFSETQ. This CDR3 is 17 amino acids long. The V end was cut by 3 bases, the J end by 0 bases, with 17 bases between. This CDR3 is CASSWPTRAGSTDTQYF. Written as DNA, the CDR3 is TGCGCCAGCAGCTGGCCTACGAGGGCGGGGAGCACAGATACGCAGTATTTT.

The V call is TRBV19, the J call TRBJ1-1, with TRBD1 identical over 7 bases. V was pared by 3 bases and J by 1 base, with 5 bases of the junction left unmatched. Germline V lookup: CDR1 LNHDA, CDR2 SQIVND (reference sequence). This CDR3 region has 15 residues. The chain's CDR3 is CASSIRQGQNTEAFF. CDR3 nucleotide sequence: TGTGCCAGTAGTATCCGACAGGGTCAGAACACTGAAGCTTTCTTT.

The rearrangement uses TRBV11-3 and TRBJ2-5, with 7 bases matching TRBD1. With 7 bases clipped from V and 3 bases from J, the junction kept 5 bases outside the gene matches. The CDR3 consists of 13 residues. CDR1 and CDR2 from the germline V gene are SGHNT and YENEEA. The CDR3 coding sequence is TGTGCCAGCACCATACAGGGGAAAGAGACCCAGTACTTC. Translated, it gives CASTIQGKETQYF.

The rearrangement joins TRBV6-6 to TRBJ2-7, with TRBD2 matching 8 bases. The germline V gene encodes CDR1 MNHNY and CDR2 SVGAGI (reference sequence). The CDR3 spans 18 residues. Losses at the gene ends were 5 bases for V and 2 bases for J; bases not matched to a gene: 17. CDR3 sequence reads: CASSPTVPSGGHPYEQYF. CDR3 nucleotides: TGTGCCAGCAGTCCGACTGTACCGAGCGGGGGCCACCCCTACGAGCAGTACTTC.

This clone was counted a few times. The DNA of the CDR3 is TGTGCCATCAGTGACCCCAGACAGGGGGCGGTCACCGGGGAGCTGTTTTTT. Protein: CAISDPRQGAVTGELFF. V gene TRBV10-3 combines with J gene TRBJ2-2, with 10 bases identical to TRBD1. The CDR3 sequence is 17 residues long. Germline V CDR1 and CDR2: ENHRY, SYGVKD. V lost 3 bases to trimming and J lost 4 bases; unmatched junction nucleotides: 8.

The rearrangement links TRBV29-1 to TRBJ1-6, with D possibly matching TRBD1 (6 bases). Trimming pared 7 bases from V and 13 bases from J, leaving 23 bases between. The germline V gene encodes CDR1 SQVTM and CDR2 ANQGSEA. This CDR3 region has 14 residues. CDR3 amino acids: CSALTRRQARPLHF. CDR3 DNA: TGCAGCGCTCTCACTCGTAGACAGGCGCGGCCCCTCCACTTT.

This clone was seen only a few times. The V gene is TRBV5-1, the J gene TRBJ2-7; TRBD1 matches 8 bases. The germline CDR1 and CDR2 sequences are SGHRS and YFSETQ. CDR3 length: 14 amino acids. V lost 2 bases to trimming and J lost 0 bases; unmatched junction nucleotides: 1. The CDR3 bases are TGCGCCAGCAGCTTCGGGACAGGCTCCTACGAGCAGTACTTC. Translated, it gives CASSFGTGSYEQYF.

The CDR3 sequence: CASSQQQMNTEAFF. CDR3 DNA: TGCGCCAGCAGCCAACAACAGATGAACACTGAAGCTTTCTTT. This chain joins TRBV4-1 and TRBJ1-1; D remains ambiguous. The CDR3 spans 14 residues. CDR1 MGHRA and CDR2 YSYEKL come from the germline V gene. V dropped 2 bases and J dropped 0 bases, with 7 bases sitting between them.

This chain links TRBV6-2 or TRBV6-3 with TRBJ2-2; 7 nucleotides line up with TRBD2. The germline gives CDR1 MNHEY, CDR2 SVGEGT. The CDR3 runs to 16 residues. Trimming took 0 bases from V and 0 from J; bases not matched to a gene: 1. The CDR3, as DNA: TGTGCCAGCAGTTACTCACGGGGGGCGAACACCGGGGAGCTGTTTTTT. This gives the protein CASSYSRGANTGELFF.